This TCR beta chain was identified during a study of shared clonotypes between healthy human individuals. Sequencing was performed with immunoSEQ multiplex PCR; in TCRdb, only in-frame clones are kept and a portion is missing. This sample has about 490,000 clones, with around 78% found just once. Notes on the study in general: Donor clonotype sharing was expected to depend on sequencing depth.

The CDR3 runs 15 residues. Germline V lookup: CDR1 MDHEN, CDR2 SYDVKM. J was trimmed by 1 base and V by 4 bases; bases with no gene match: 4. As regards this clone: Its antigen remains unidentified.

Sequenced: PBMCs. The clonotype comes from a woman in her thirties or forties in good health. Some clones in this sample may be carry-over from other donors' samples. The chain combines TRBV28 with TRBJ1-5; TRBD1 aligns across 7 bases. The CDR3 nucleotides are TGTGCCAGCAGTTGGATACAGGGGAGCAATCAGCCCCAGCATTTT. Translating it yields CASSWIQGSNQPQHF.